The text below deals with one TCR beta chain. Assay used: immunoSEQ multiplex PCR; TCRdb lists only in-frame clones, some missing. The sample has tens of thousands of clones, around 90% seen once; the top ten hold about 3%. V lost 3 bases and J lost 4, with 7 bases in between. This CDR3 has 13 amino acids. CDR1 and CDR2 (germline): MDHEN, SYDVKM. The data originate from a study of T cell changes during pregnancy in multiple sclerosis. The material sequenced was peripheral blood, taken before pregnancy. V usage is TRBV28 and J usage is TRBJ2-1; no clear D. This TCR derives from a female donor with multiple sclerosis, enrolled in a pregnancy study. The CDR3 DNA follows: TGTGCCAGCAGTTTCCCTCAGTACAATGAGCAGTTCTTC. Translated, it gives CASSFPQYNEQFF.